In this sample, the clone carrying this TCR beta chain turned up many times. Its specificity is unknown. TCRdb called the 5' RACE reads again in MiXCR, with one record for every CDR3 protein. This table holds some 290,000 distinct CDR3 sequences, about 10% found once. CDR1 is SGHTA and CDR2 is FQGNSA in the germline V gene. Trimming left V 4 bases short and J 0 bases short, with 9 bases between. The CDR3 is 14 amino acids. The sample is drawn from a study of T cells after yellow fever vaccination. Background on the study: Fractions of limited cellularity were prepared by means of SMART-Seq v4 Ultra Low Input. Study-wide findings and caveats: On re-exposure, the response was weaker but peaked faster, at day 5 versus 15.

The sample here was CD4+ T cells sorted from PBMCs, taken 45 days after the yellow fever booster vaccination. The J gene is TRBJ1-2, the V gene TRBV7-2; D is ambiguous. The receptor was isolated from a man aged 18 to 29 who received the YFV17D yellow fever vaccine. Written as DNA, the CDR3 is TGTGCCAGCAGCTGGATGATGCCTAACTATGGCTACACCTTC. This encodes CASSWMMPNYGYTF.